The 14 T cell receptor beta chains below come from one sample, sequenced in a study of blood T cell repertoires in COVID-19. Clones were read by immunoSEQ multiplex PCR, and TCRdb kept only the in-frame ones, dropping some. The sample lists 200,000 to 250,000 clones, around four fifths occurring once. The sample taken for sequencing was peripheral blood. These receptors came from a woman aged 80 or older with active or convalescent COVID-19.

The V and J genes are TRBV9 and TRBJ2-3, with a weak D call TRBD2 (6 bases). The CDR3 sequence is 16 residues long. The germline CDR1 and CDR2 sequences are SGDLS and YYNGEE. Trimming removed 3 bases at V and 0 bases at J, with 14 bases between. The CDR3 sequence: CASSGSRGISTDTQYF. The CDR3 DNA sequence: TGTGCCAGCAGCGGGAGTCGGGGGATAAGCACAGATACGCAGTATTTT.

The rearrangement uses TRBV25-1 and TRBJ2-3; 8 bases match TRBD2. Germline V gene sequence: CDR1 MGHDK, CDR2 SYGVNS. CDR3 length equals 18 residues. With 1 base clipped from V and 3 bases from J, the junction kept 12 bases outside the gene matches. As DNA, the CDR3 is TGTGCCAGCAGTGAATTGGGCGCGGGAGGCAGTCGAACAGATACGCAGTATTTT. This codes for CASSELGAGGSRTDTQYF.

The chain links TRBV4-2 to TRBJ2-3; 10 bases agree with TRBD2. CDR3 length: 18 residues. Germline CDR1 and CDR2: LGHNA and YNFKEQ. The ends lost 0 bases at V and 5 bases at J; junction bases unmatched: 11. CDR3 amino acids: CASSQDRVAGGRGDTQYF. In DNA, the CDR3 is TGTGCCAGCAGCCAAGATCGAGTAGCGGGGGGCCGTGGAGATACGCAGTATTTT.

The table lists this clone with a few counts. The rearrangement joins TRBV2 to TRBJ1-1; 7 bases fit TRBD1. The CDR3 is made up of 14 amino acids. Germline-derived CDR1 and CDR2 are SNHLY and FYNNEI. With V trimmed by 4 bases and J by 4 bases, 6 bases remained unmatched. The CDR3 DNA follows: TGTGCCAGCAGTGTCGAGACAGGGTTCACTGAAGCTTTCTTT. Amino acids: CASSVETGFTEAFF.

The V and J genes are TRBV19 and TRBJ1-5, with D possibly being TRBD1 (5 bases). With 7 bases removed from V and 6 bases from J, the gap between germline ends came to 10 bases. This CDR3 is 12 amino acids long. Germline CDR1 reads LNHDA; CDR2 reads SQIVND (reference sequence). CDR3 nucleotides: TGTGCCAGTAATTCTAGGGGTCAGCCCCAGCATTTT. The encoded protein is CASNSRGQPQHF.

The chain links TRBV10-3 to TRBJ1-2; D unresolved. V lost 4 bases and J 5 bases, leaving 20 bases between the germline ends. Germline values: CDR1 ENHRY, CDR2 SYGVKD. This CDR3 is built from 16 residues. The CDR3: CAISAQRLQQVYGYTF. DNA of the CDR3: TGTGCCATCAGTGCCCAGCGGCTCCAGCAGGTGTATGGCTACACCTTC.

The table lists this clone with a few counts. The gene calls are TRBV9 and TRBJ2-5; 7 positions agree with TRBD1. This CDR3 region has 13 residues. Germline V gives CDR1 SGDLS, CDR2 YYNGEE. The trim removed 3 bases at V and 4 bases at J, leaving 3 bases unmatched. The CDR3 sequence: CASSAGTAETQYF. The DNA of the CDR3 is TGTGCCAGCAGCGCCGGGACAGCAGAGACCCAGTACTTC.

In nucleotides, the CDR3 is TGCGCCAGCAGCTTGGGAGGGCCGGGCACTGAAGCTTTCTTT. Protein product: CASSLGGPGTEAFF. The chain has TRBV5-1 and TRBJ1-1; D not certain. The CDR3 extends over 14 amino acids. With 0 bases removed from V and 4 bases from J, the gap between germline ends came to 10 bases. The V gene's germline CDR1 is SGHRS and CDR2 YFSETQ.

The rearrangement joins TRBV4-1 to TRBJ1-2; TRBD1 aligns across 7 bases. Germline CDR1 is MGHRA and CDR2 is YSYEKL. This CDR3 comprises 15 residues. Trimming took 6 bases from V and 4 from J; bases not matched to a gene: 11. For the CDR3, the DNA is TGCGCCAGCAGGCGAACCACAGGGGCCCTCTATGGCTACACCTTC. This sequence encodes CASRRTTGALYGYTF.

J is TRBJ1-6 and V is TRBV28; D not certain. This CDR3 has 14 amino acids. Germline CDR1 is MDHEN and CDR2 is SYDVKM. The V end was cut by 5 bases, the J end by 7 bases, with 12 bases between. The CDR3 DNA reads TGTGCCAGCAGTCCTAATCCTCCCAATTCACCCCTCCACTTT. Protein product: CASSPNPPNSPLHF. Together with reference TRBV28 and TRBJ1-6, the CDR3 gives the full variable domain: DVKVTQSSRYLVKRTGEKVFLECVQDMDHENMFWYRQDPGLGLRLIYFSYDVKMKEKGDIPEGYSVSREKKERFSLILESASTNQTSMYLCASSPNPPNSPLHFGNGTRLTVT.

The rearrangement uses TRBV3-1 (or the pseudogene TRBV3-2) and TRBJ1-2; 11 bases agree with TRBD1. The CDR3 is made up of 18 amino acids. Germline CDR1 LGHDT, CDR2 YNNKEL (reference sequence). V lost 0 bases and J lost 2; bases outside the gene matches: 8. CDR3 amino acids: CASSQDPWTGGLNYGYTF. The CDR3 region has the DNA TGTGCCAGCAGCCAAGACCCCTGGACAGGGGGCCTAAACTATGGCTACACCTTC.

This chain connects TRBV7-2 to TRBJ1-4, with D possibly being TRBD1 (6 bases). Per the germline V gene, CDR1 is SGHTA and CDR2 is FQGNSA. CDR3 length: 14 amino acids. Trimming left V 5 bases short and J 8 bases short, with 15 bases between. The CDR3 loop is CASSPMGAREKLFF. CDR3 DNA: TGTGCCAGCAGCCCTATGGGGGCTAGAGAAAAACTGTTTTTT.

The table lists this clone with a few counts. The chain joins TRBV6-1 to TRBJ2-7; D call uncertain. Germline-derived CDR1 and CDR2 are MNHNS and SASEGT. This CDR3 region has 14 residues. Trimming took off 1 base at V and 3 bases at J, with 10 bases between the two ends. CDR3 region: CASSEGPSRYEQYF. For the CDR3, the DNA is TGTGCCAGCAGTGAAGGGCCTAGTCGCTACGAGCAGTACTTC.

The chain links TRBV11-2 to TRBJ2-1; D perhaps matches TRBD2 (5 bases). In germline, CDR1 is SGHAT, CDR2 FQNNGV. The CDR3 extends over 15 amino acids. V lost 0 bases and J 6 bases, leaving 12 bases between the germline ends. The CDR3 spells CASSLEGGSGNEQFF. The DNA of the CDR3 is TGTGCCAGCAGCTTAGAGGGTGGGAGCGGCAATGAGCAGTTCTTC.